This is a list of T cell receptor beta chains from one sample in a study of breast tumors, draining lymph nodes, adjacent tissues. TCRdb processed the multiplex PCR reads anew with MiXCR; each CDR3 protein has one entry. The table records 200,000 to 300,000 distinct CDR3 sequences, over 25% of them present only once. Material for sequencing was axillary lymph node tissue. The receptors stem from a female donor with breast cancer. Some clones in this sample may be carry-over from other donors' samples. Both conserved end residues are part of each CDR3. The D gene is left open where the match is weak. Clone size is stated in some rows and not others, as once, few, many or a class when expanded.

j_call v_call clone_size d_call cdr3_nt cdr3_aa
TRBJ2-5 TRBV29-1 many TRBD2 TGCAGCACGACTAGCGGGAACTACCAAGAGACCCAGTACTTC CSTTSGNYQETQYF
TRBJ2-5 TRBV20-1 NA NA TGCAGTGCCGGGGATAGGGTAAACCAAGAGACCCGGTACTTC CSAGDRVNQETRYF
TRBJ2-5 TRBV5-5 NA TRBD1 TGTGCCAGCAGCTTGTTGGCAGGGGGCGCTATGGAGACCCAGTACTTC CASSLLAGGAMETQYF
TRBJ2-7 TRBV27 NA TRBD1 TGTGCCAGCAGTCGGGCGGGACAGGGGTTTTACGAGCAGTACTTC CASSRAGQGFYEQYF
TRBJ2-6 TRBV6-6 many TRBD1 TGTGCCAGCAGTTACGTACAGGGGATGGGAGGGGCCAACGTCCTGACTTTC CASSYVQGMGGANVLTF
TRBJ1-1 TRBV5-1 NA NA TGCGCCTGCAGCTTGATCAAGGAGACGGGTGAAGCTTTCTTT CACSLIKETGEAFF
TRBJ1-5 TRBV15 NA NA TGTGCCACCGGCTTACGCCGGGCCCCCTGGAGTAGCAATCAGCCCCAGCATTTC CATGLRRAPWSSNQPQHF
TRBJ2-1 TRBV28 NA NA TGTGCCAGCCAAACTAGTTCCCCCTACAATGAGCAGTTCTTC CASQTSSPYNEQFF
TRBJ2-1 TRBV12-3/TRBV12-4 many NA TGTGCCAGCACTAATCCGTCCGGGGCGGATTACAATGAGCAGTTCTTC CASTNPSGADYNEQFF
TRBJ1-1 TRBV7-8 few NA TGTGCCAGCAGCTTAAAGGGCACTTACACTGAAGCTTTCTTT CASSLKGTYTEAFF
TRBJ2-2 TRBV6-1 NA NA TGTGCCAGCAGTGAGCTTCTTAACACCGGGGAGCTGTTTTTT CASSELLNTGELFF
TRBJ2-1 TRBV5-1 many NA TGCGCCAGCAGCGTGACTAGAGTACCAATAAATGAGCAGTTCTTC CASSVTRVPINEQFF
TRBJ2-2 TRBV9 NA NA TGTGCCAGCAGCGTATGGGGAAGGGGGACCGGGGGGCTGTTTTTT CASSVWGRGTGGLFF
TRBJ2-7 TRBV18 NA TRBD2 TGTGCCAGCTCAGACCCCCTAGCGGGAGGGACCTACGAGCAGTACTTC CASSDPLAGGTYEQYF
TRBJ2-7 TRBV12-5 many TRBD1 TGTGCTAGTGTGGGACAGGGGGTGCACGAGCAGTACTTC CASVGQGVHEQYF
TRBJ2-7 TRBV15 many TRBD1 TGTGCCACCAGCAGAGCTGGGACAGCCTACGAGCAGTACTTC CATSRAGTAYEQYF
TRBJ2-1 TRBV6-5 many NA TGTGCCAGCAGCCTGGTCCCTTCCCCTGATGAGCAGTTCTTC CASSLVPSPDEQFF
TRBJ2-1 TRBV29-1 NA NA TGCAGCGTTGAGGGCGGGTGTCTTAGCAATGAGCAGTTCTTC CSVEGGCLSNEQFF
TRBJ2-5 TRBV4-3 NA TRBD2 TGCGCCAGCAGCCAAGAACTAGCGGGAGCACAAGAGACCCAGTACTTC CASSQELAGAQETQYF
TRBJ2-5 TRBV15 many TRBD2 TGTGCCACCAGCATAAGGACTAGCGGATATGAGACCCAGTACTTC CATSIRTSGYETQYF
TRBJ2-1 TRBV6-1 NA TRBD2 TGTGCCAGCAGTCCCCTCGCGGGAGCACGGGACAATGAGCAGTTCTTC CASSPLAGARDNEQFF
TRBJ1-2 TRBV7-9 many NA TGTGCCAGCAGCTTGGATTTTGACCGGGTTGCTTATGGCTACACCTTC CASSLDFDRVAYGYTF
TRBJ2-7 TRBV7-9 many TRBD2 TGTGCCAGCAGCATTAGCGGGGCCTCCTACGAGCAGTACTTC CASSISGASYEQYF
TRBJ1-6 TRBV20-1 many NA TGCAGTGCTAGAGATCGGGTAGTGGGTAATTCACCCCTCCACTTT CSARDRVVGNSPLHF
TRBJ2-2 TRBV19 many TRBD2 TGTGCCAGCCGGGGGAGGGGGAACACCGGGGAGCTGTTTTTT CASRGRGNTGELFF
TRBJ2-1 TRBV6-5 few TRBD2 TGTGCCAGCAGCGGACTAGCCCCTAATGAGCAGTTCTTC CASSGLAPNEQFF
TRBJ2-5 TRBV20-1 NA TRBD2 TGCAGTGCTATAGCGGGAGAGACCCAGTCCTTC CSAIAGETQSF
TRBJ2-7 TRBV11-3 many NA TGTGCCAGCAGCTTATTGTTCGCCTCCTACGAGCAGTACTTC CASSLLFASYEQYF
TRBJ1-1 TRBV12-3/TRBV12-4 NA TRBD1 TGTGCCAGCAGTGAGGGGGCAGCGGGGACTGAAGCTTTCTTT CASSEGAAGTEAFF
TRBJ1-6 TRBV5-1 many TRBD1 TGCGCCAGCAGCGGGCCGGGACAGGGTAATAATTCACCCCTCCACTTT CASSGPGQGNNSPLHF
TRBJ2-7 TRBV30 NA TRBD2 TGTGCCTGGACGAGCGGGAGGGAGTTGCGGGAGCAGTACTTC CAWTSGRELREQYF
TRBJ2-3 TRBV6-4 many TRBD2 TGTGCCACCAAAGTAGCGGGAGAACCAGATACGCAGTATTTT CATKVAGEPDTQYF